The present entry profiles one TCR beta chain with its context. What antigen it recognizes has not been identified. One base away there is no much larger clone; base qualities are not given. The entry originates in a study of siplizumab effects on memory and regulatory T cells (dated by TCRdb to the late 2010s). Regarding the complete study: The study looked at the effect of siplizumab, an anti-CD2 antibody, on alloreactive T-cell subsets in allogeneic mixed lymphocyte reactions made from human PBMCs. Results and caveats for the whole study, not just this receptor: Compared with memory T cells, unstimulated naive T cells appeared more diverse, and naive cells seemed to make a substantial contribution to the alloresponse. Siplizumab significantly reduced the cumulative frequency of alloreactive sequences traceable to unstimulated CD4+ memory T cells. A naive or memory phenotype could not be assigned to roughly 75-96% of proliferating CD4+ or CD8+ clones. Because sequences at frequencies below about 10^-5 were poorly captured, only a minor fraction of alloreactive clones could be mapped back to unstimulated subsets. Whether proliferating Tregs from siplizumab cultures actually had suppressive function was not functionally confirmed. Among mappable alloreactive CD4+ clones, an average Treg-derived fraction of about 70% was observed with siplizumab, compared with 25% to 30% in control reactions.

V and J are truncated by 6 bases and 0 bases respectively, leaving an intervening sequence of 9 bases. CDR1 SGHTA and CDR2 FQGNSA are derived from the germline V gene. Spanning cysteine to phenylalanine, the CDR3 consists of 15 amino acids. Only CDR3 DNA remains: 45 bases, in frame from the first base. TCRbeta CDR3 sequencing was performed on sorted unstimulated T cells and on proliferating T cells recovered from mixed lymphocyte reactions. Fresh whole blood from fewer than 11 HLA-typed healthy donors was used to isolate PBMCs. To map where alloreactive clones came from, CD4+ non-regulatory T cells in the unstimulated state were FACS-sorted. Receptor amplification or capture employed the immunoSEQ multiplex PCR assay. Roughly 10^5 TCR templates per sample were assayed on the deep sequencing platform. Genomic DNA extracted from sorted T cells was used for TCRbeta CDR3 sequencing. The study's processing was this. The R programming language was used for clonal analysis of TCRbeta CDR3 data. Alloreactive CD4+ and CD8+ clones were defined by comparing unstimulated samples with post-reaction CFSE-low samples. Regulatory or non-regulatory origin was assigned to alloreactive CD4+ clones by matching of sequences to sorted unstimulated Treg and non-Treg repertoires. Sourced from immuneACCESS, this table was stored by TCRdb with only in-frame sequences that have V and J called. A share of the clones is absent; for the studies checked, an unresolved V gene accounts for under half, and the remainder has no known explanation. The V and J calls and clone size were taken over from that table, and D and trimming were inferred from the DNA. The sample records around 97,000 clones, around 94% of which are singletons. The ten biggest clones cover about 1.5% of the sample.

Sequenced: non-Treg CD4+ T cells sorted from blood. The intended sense of this specimen's cell subset or site label: FACS-sorted unstimulated CD4+ non-regulatory T cells. Rearrangement joined TRBV7-2 to TRBJ1-6, with no D gene named confidently. The receptor was isolated from a human donor in good health. The bases are TGTGCCAGCAGTAAGGCGAGCTCCTATAATTCACCCCTCCACTTT. This yields the protein CASSKASSYNSPLHF.